The 13 T cell receptor beta chains presented below share a single source sample, sequenced in a study of CD8 T cells in ankylosing spondylitis. TCRdb re-called the 5' RACE reads through MiXCR, storing one row per CDR3 protein. The repertoire consists of about 130,000 distinct CDR3 sequences, with over 7% occurring once and the leading ten covering approximately 3.4%. Sequenced: blood, either unsorted or a sorted T cell fraction (not recorded which). The source is a male donor with ankylosing spondylitis or in good health (not recorded which).

This clonotype has at least ten counts. The chain couples TRBV4-3 to TRBJ2-1; possible D gene TRBD2, 8 bases. Germline V gives CDR1 LGHNA, CDR2 YSLEER. Trimming left V 0 bases short and J 8 bases short, with 26 bases between. There are 19 residues in the CDR3. The CDR3 sequence: CASSQDRFGGDSHLDEQFF. CDR3 DNA: TGCGCCAGCAGCCAAGATCGCTTCGGGGGGGACAGCCACTTGGATGAGCAGTTCTTC.

This clonotype came up many times. The rearrangement links TRBV7-9 to TRBJ2-7; 7 bases match TRBD2. V lost 3 bases, J lost 3 bases, and 8 bases stayed unmatched. Germline loops: CDR1 SEHNR, CDR2 FQNEAQ (reference sequence). CDR3 size: 15 residues. The chain's CDR3 is CASSFNVAGDYEQYF. DNA of the CDR3: TGTGCCAGCAGCTTTAATGTGGCGGGAGACTACGAGCAGTACTTC. The whole variable domain, remainder taken from reference TRBV7-9 and TRBJ2-7, is DTGVSQNPRHKITKRGQNVTFRCDPISEHNRLYWYRQTLGQGPEFLTYFQNEAQLEKSRLLSDRFSAERPKGSFSTLEIQRTEQGDSAMYLCASSFNVAGDYEQYFGPGTRLTVT.

The table lists this clonotype with many counts. V gene TRBV20-1 combines with J gene TRBJ2-1, with TRBD2 identical over 9 bases. The CDR3 consists of 14 residues. J lost 9 bases, V lost 6 bases, and 12 bases had no gene match. The germline CDR1 and CDR2 sequences are DFQATT and SNEGSKA (reference sequence). This CDR3 reads CSARSGRRNGEQFF. CDR3 DNA sequence: TGCAGTGCCCGTAGCGGGAGAAGAAACGGTGAGCAGTTCTTC.

Ten or more counts support this clonotype. The chain carries TRBV7-9 and TRBJ1-1; no clear D. The CDR3 length is 14 residues. V lost 1 base to trimming and J lost 1 base, with 7 bases between them. Per germline, CDR1 SEHNR and CDR2 FQNEAQ (reference sequence). The CDR3 DNA follows: TGTGCCAGCAGCTTAGGAGGTGGGAACACTGAAGCTTTCTTT. It is translated as CASSLGGGNTEAFF.

Ten or more counts support this clonotype. V usage is TRBV7-9 and J usage is TRBJ2-3; D perhaps matches TRBD2 (5 bases). V lost 3 bases and J 2 bases, leaving 12 bases between the germline ends. The germline CDR1 and CDR2 sequences are SEHNR and FQNEAQ (reference sequence). The CDR3 length is 15 residues. In DNA form, the CDR3 reads TGTGCCAGCAGCTTTGGCCTAGCCAACACAGATACGCAGTATTTT. This sequence encodes CASSFGLANTDTQYF.

This clonotype was seen many times. The DNA for the CDR3 is TGTGCCAGCAGCCGTGGAGCGGGCTCTGGAAACACCATATATTTT. Encoded protein: CASSRGAGSGNTIYF. The chain recombines TRBV7-2 with TRBJ1-3; D call uncertain. The germline V gene has CDR1 SGHTA and CDR2 FQGNSA. There are 15 residues in the CDR3. V was trimmed by 5 bases and J by 0 bases, leaving 11 bases between them.

The chain carries TRBV7-9 and TRBJ2-1; D not certain. V was cut by 5 bases and J by 5 bases, with 22 bases left in between. Germline CDR1 and CDR2: SEHNR and FQNEAQ (reference sequence). This CDR3 has 17 amino acids. As DNA, the CDR3 is TGTGCCAGCAGCCCTCCGGTGGTCTGGGGTGCCCACAATGAGCAGTTCTTC. It encodes CASSPPVVWGAHNEQFF.

This clonotype has a count of ten or more. CDR3 amino acids: CASSSPFRLDGSTDTQYF. The CDR3 bases are TGTGCCAGCAGTTCGCCCTTTCGTTTGGACGGGAGCACAGATACGCAGTATTTT. V and J are TRBV28 and TRBJ2-3; D unresolved. CDR3 length: 18 amino acids. Trimming took 4 bases from V and 0 from J, leaving 20 bases between them. CDR1 and CDR2 from the germline V gene are MDHEN and SYDVKM.

This sequence joins TRBV7-6 and TRBJ2-1; tentatively, D is TRBD2 (5 bases). V was cut by 1 base and J by 0 bases, with 13 bases left in between. This CDR3 region has 17 residues. In germline, CDR1 is SGHVS, CDR2 FNYEAQ. CDR3 in DNA: TGTGCCAGCAGCTTAGTAGGCGGGTTAAGCTCCTACAATGAGCAGTTCTTC. It yields the protein CASSLVGGLSSYNEQFF.

This clonotype was recorded at least ten times. This chain links TRBV10-3 with TRBJ2-5; D is perhaps TRBD1 (5 bases). This CDR3 spans 11 amino acids. The germline gives CDR1 ENHRY, CDR2 SYGVKD. Trimming took off 4 bases at V and 5 bases at J, with 5 bases between the two ends. Written as DNA, the CDR3 is TGTGCCATCAGTGCAGGGGAGACCCAGTACTTC. As protein: CAISAGETQYF.

This clonotype was observed a handful of times. The V gene is TRBV28, the J gene TRBJ2-3; the D gene is possibly TRBD2 (5 bases). This CDR3 is built from 17 residues. The V gene's germline CDR1 is MDHEN and CDR2 SYDVKM. V gave up 3 bases and J gave up 3 bases, with 19 bases separating them. CDR3 sequence reads: CASSLMRQLSGTDTQYF. The CDR3 coding sequence is TGTGCCAGCAGTTTGATGAGACAACTCTCGGGGACAGATACGCAGTATTTT. The variable domain in full, with the rest retrieved from reference TRBV28 and TRBJ2-3, is DVKVTQSSRYLVKRTGEKVFLECVQDMDHENMFWYRQDPGLGLRLIYFSYDVKMKEKGDIPEGYSVSREKKERFSLILESASTNQTSMYLCASSLMRQLSGTDTQYFGPGTRLTVL.

This clonotype came up a few times. The chain links TRBV3-1 to TRBJ2-7; D is undetermined. With 4 bases removed from V and 2 bases from J, the gap between germline ends came to 15 bases. Germline values: CDR1 LGHDT, CDR2 YNNKEL (reference sequence). The length of the CDR3 is 15 residues. The CDR3 here is CASSPHAEWTYEQYF. The CDR3 DNA sequence: TGTGCCAGCAGCCCCCATGCGGAGTGGACCTACGAGCAGTACTTC.

This clonotype showed up just a few times. At one end, the junction sequence differs from germline, possibly due to a read error. The gene calls are TRBV20-1 and TRBJ2-3; 7 nucleotides agree with TRBD2. The germline gives CDR1 DFQATT, CDR2 SNEGSKA (reference sequence). The CDR3 has 16 residues. The CDR3 region is CCARGFFGSGADTQYF. DNA for the CDR3: TGCTGTGCTAGAGGTTTTTTCGGGAGCGGGGCAGATACGCAGTATTTT.